The clone carrying this T cell receptor beta chain turned up a few times. TCRdb itself ran the 5' RACE reads through MiXCR, one entry per CDR3 protein. Of approximately 1.8 million distinct CDR3 sequences in the sample, less than 35% are singletons; the top ten hold 0.25% to 0.3%. V was pared by 0 bases and J by 2 bases, with 2 bases of the junction left unmatched. This CDR3 has 15 residues. Germline CDR1 is MDHEN and CDR2 is SYDVKM. This specimen belongs to a study of identical twins. This clonotype originated in a newborn girl in good health. Sequences were obtained from cord blood. The chain uses TRBV28 and TRBJ2-7, with 9 bases matching TRBD1. CDR3 nucleotide sequence: TGTGCCAGCAGTTTATGGGACAGGGGAACCTACGAGCAGTACTTC. Amino acid sequence: CASSLWDRGTYEQYF.